Presented here are 22 T cell receptor beta chains from one specimen sequenced in a study of response to subunit inactivated influenza vaccine. TCRdb reanalysed the RT-PCR reads using MiXCR and keeps one entry per CDR3 protein. The table has around 710,000 distinct CDR3 sequences, approximately 15% seen once. This sample comprised PBMCs from blood, obtained around 14 days before vaccination. The source is a man in his fifties or sixties who received an inactivated influenza vaccine.

This clonotype was detected a few times. The gene calls are TRBV6-2 or TRBV6-3 and TRBJ1-5, with a weak D call TRBD1 (5 bases). V was trimmed by 0 bases and J by 0 bases, leaving 12 bases between them. Germline values: CDR1 MNHEY, CDR2 SVGEGT. This CDR3 region has 17 residues. The DNA for the CDR3 is TGTGCCAGCAGTTACTCACGGGGGTACACTAGCAATCAGCCCCAGCATTTT. It yields the protein CASSYSRGYTSNQPQHF.

This clonotype was counted only a few times. The rearrangement joins TRBV6-5 to TRBJ1-2, with 7 bases aligning to TRBD1. CDR3 length: 14 amino acids. With 4 bases clipped from V and 5 bases from J, the junction kept 7 bases outside the gene matches. In germline, CDR1 is MNHEY, CDR2 SVGAGI. In DNA form, the CDR3 reads TGTGCCAGCAGTTCCGGGACAGCGGTTTATGGCTACACCTTC. It specifies CASSSGTAVYGYTF.

This clonotype was seen a few times. J is TRBJ1-2 and V is TRBV5-1, with D unclear. The CDR3 length is 12 residues. Germline lookup yields CDR1 SGHRS and CDR2 YFSETQ. Deletions cut 2 bases from V and 5 bases from J, with 7 bases between. The CDR3 nucleotides are TGCGCCAGCAGCTTTGAGGCTTATGGCTACACCTTC. Translated: CASSFEAYGYTF.

There are a few counts of this clonotype. This chain connects TRBV6-5 to TRBJ1-6; 7 bases are a match to TRBD1. The J segment lost 0 bases and the V segment lost 2 bases, leaving 7 bases of the junction unmatched. The length of the CDR3 is 18 residues. Germline V gene sequence: CDR1 MNHEY, CDR2 SVGAGI. CDR3 in amino acids: CASSYAPGQSSYNSPLHF. The CDR3 coding sequence is TGTGCCAGCAGTTACGCTCCGGGACAGAGCTCCTATAATTCACCCCTCCACTTT.

The CDR3 nucleotides are TGCGCCAGCAGAATGACCACAGATACGCAGTATTTT. Residues: CASRMTTDTQYF. The chain combines TRBV5-1 with TRBJ2-3; D unclear. This CDR3 is built from 12 residues. Germline V gene lookup returns CDR1 SGHRS and CDR2 YFSETQ. Trimming cost V 5 bases and J 2 bases, with 6 bases left between them.

The chain uses TRBV12-3 or TRBV12-4 and TRBJ2-5; D is tentatively TRBD1 or TRBD2 (5 bases each). The CDR3 contains 15 residues. Trimming stripped 3 bases from V and 5 bases from J, with 16 bases between. This chain's CDR3 is CASSFEGFKVETQYF. In DNA, the CDR3 is TGTGCCAGCAGTTTTGAGGGGTTTAAGGTCGAGACCCAGTACTTC.

At least ten counts were recorded for this clonotype. The gene calls are TRBV6-2 or TRBV6-3 and TRBJ2-7, with D maybe TRBD1 (5 bases). This CDR3 spans 15 amino acids. V lost 4 bases and J lost 0, with 13 bases in between. Looked up from germline, CDR1 is MNHEY and CDR2 is SVGEGT. CDR3 bases: TGTGCCAGCAGTTCCCCAACAGGTACCTCCTACGAGCAGTACTTC. Its translation: CASSSPTGTSYEQYF.

This clonotype was counted at least ten times. V gene TRBV29-1 combines with J gene TRBJ2-1; the D gene is possibly TRBD2 (6 bases). This CDR3 comprises 15 residues. In germline, CDR1 is SQVTM, CDR2 ANQGSEA. V was cut by 2 bases and J by 0 bases, with 11 bases left in between. CDR3 nucleotides: TGCAGCGTTGAATTTGCGGGACGCTCCTACAATGAGCAGTTCTTC. Translated: CSVEFAGRSYNEQFF.

In its sample, this clonotype was seen a few times. In nucleotides, the CDR3 is TGTGCCAGCAGCCAAGGTTTACTAGAGCAGTTCTTC. It encodes CASSQGLLEQFF. The rearrangement uses TRBV3-1 and TRBJ2-1; D unclear. CDR1 LGHDT and CDR2 YNNKEL come from the germline V gene (reference sequence). The CDR3 has 12 residues. The V gene lost 1 base and the J gene lost 10 bases, with 8 bases spanning the gap.

This clonotype was detected ten times or more. The chain carries TRBV4-3 and TRBJ1-1, with D possibly being TRBD1 (5 bases). The CDR3 is made up of 16 amino acids. Germline V gives CDR1 LGHNA, CDR2 YSLEER. Trimming took off 2 bases at V and 5 bases at J, with 18 bases between the two ends. The CDR3 reads CASSQYLTGGRTEAFF. CDR3 in DNA: TGCGCCAGCAGCCAATACCTGACTGGGGGGAGGACTGAAGCTTTCTTT.

This clonotype has a count of ten or more. This rearrangement joins TRBV6-2 or TRBV6-3 to TRBJ1-5; no firm D call. The CDR3 spans 14 residues. The germline V gene has CDR1 MNHEY and CDR2 SVGEGT. V was shortened by 0 bases and J by 9 bases, with 12 bases between the two germline ends. The chain's CDR3 is CASSYSGGIRPQHF. DNA for the CDR3: TGTGCCAGCAGTTACTCGGGAGGGATAAGGCCCCAGCATTTT.

This rearrangement joins TRBV27 to TRBJ1-4; 8 bases map to TRBD1. The CDR3 has 16 amino acids. V was pared by 5 bases and J by 8 bases, with 13 bases of the junction left unmatched. Germline CDR1 MNHEY, CDR2 SMNVEV (reference sequence). CDR3 protein: CASSPSLGDRREKLFF. For the CDR3, the DNA is TGTGCCAGCAGTCCATCTTTAGGGGACAGGCGGGAAAAACTGTTTTTT.

This clonotype was recorded a few times. The chain couples TRBV7-2 to TRBJ2-7, with D maybe TRBD1 (5 bases). The V gene lost 6 bases and the J gene lost 3 bases, with 21 bases spanning the gap. This CDR3 spans 16 amino acids. Germline values: CDR1 SGHTA, CDR2 FQGNSA. The CDR3, as DNA: TGTGCCAGCAGGGGGCATACCGGGCCAAACAACTACGAGCAGTACTTC. This encodes CASRGHTGPNNYEQYF. Full variable domain (rest looked up from reference TRBV7-2 and TRBJ2-7): GAGVSQSPSNKVTEKGKDVELRCDPISGHTALYWYRQSLGQGLEFLIYFQGNSAPDKSGLPSDRFSAERTGGSVSTLTIQRTQQEDSAVYLCASRGHTGPNNYEQYFGPGTRLTVT.

This clonotype was seen a handful of times. The chain recombines TRBV9 with TRBJ2-3; 12 bases are shared with TRBD2. Germline loops: CDR1 SGDLS, CDR2 YYNGEE. This CDR3 has 14 residues. V shed 3 bases and J 6 bases; nucleotides not matched to a gene: 2. In DNA, the CDR3 is TGTGCCAGCAGCGAGACTAGCGGGAGTGATACGCAGTATTTT. This encodes CASSETSGSDTQYF.

This clonotype turned up a few times. This sequence joins TRBV20-1 and TRBJ2-5, with D possibly being TRBD1 (5 bases). This CDR3 is built from 13 residues. The V gene's germline CDR1 is DFQATT and CDR2 SNEGSKA (reference sequence). Trimming removed 5 bases at V and 1 base at J, with 11 bases between. This CDR3 reads CSAVLGPQETQYF. CDR3 sequence (DNA): TGCAGTGCTGTCTTGGGGCCCCAAGAGACCCAGTACTTC.

J is TRBJ1-4 and V is TRBV12-3 or TRBV12-4; D remains unclear. Trimming stripped 5 bases from V and 4 bases from J, with 11 bases between. The CDR3 contains 14 residues. CDR3 sequence reads: CASSQQSINEKLFF. CDR3 coding DNA: TGTGCCAGCAGTCAACAGTCAATTAATGAAAAACTGTTTTTT.

V usage is TRBV5-1 and J usage is TRBJ1-1, with 10 positions matching TRBD1. The CDR3 sequence is 17 residues long. Trimming at V came to 4 bases and at J to 1 base, leaving 10 bases not matched to a gene. CDR1 and CDR2 from the germline V gene are SGHRS and YFSETQ. CDR3 nucleotide sequence: TGCGCCAGCAGCCCCGTTGTGACAGGGGGCCGGAACACTGAAGCTTTCTTT. This gives the protein CASSPVVTGGRNTEAFF.

This clonotype was seen more than once but under ten times. This chain connects TRBV5-5 to TRBJ1-1; maybe TRBD1 (6 bases). The CDR3 has 15 residues. Trimming took 1 base from V and 1 from J, leaving 11 bases between them. Per the germline V gene, CDR1 is SGHKS and CDR2 is YYEKEE (reference sequence). The CDR3 nucleotides read TGTGCCAGCAGCTTGATCGGACAGTCGAACACTGAAGCTTTCTTT. This encodes CASSLIGQSNTEAFF.

This clonotype came up many times. In DNA form, the CDR3 reads TGCAGTGCTATCAACGTCCCTGGAAACACCATATATTTT. Amino acids: CSAINVPGNTIYF. The chain carries TRBV20-1 and TRBJ1-3; D ambiguous. Deletions cut 4 bases from V and 2 bases from J, with 9 bases between. Germline V gene sequence: CDR1 DFQATT, CDR2 SNEGSKA (reference sequence). The CDR3 extends over 13 amino acids.

The sample holds a few counts of this clonotype. The rearrangement links TRBV5-1 to TRBJ1-2, with no clear D. CDR3 length: 14 amino acids. Trimming removed 4 bases at V and 4 bases at J, with 14 bases between. The germline V gene has CDR1 SGHRS and CDR2 YFSETQ. CDR3 amino acids: CASSEQDRVYGYTF. In DNA form, the CDR3 reads TGCGCCAGCAGCGAACAAGACCGAGTCTATGGCTACACCTTC.

This clonotype was detected many times. The chain employs TRBV5-1 and TRBJ2-7; 8 bases fit TRBD1. The CDR3 runs 15 residues. CDR1 SGHRS and CDR2 YFSETQ come from the germline V gene. J was trimmed by 3 bases and V by 4 bases; bases with no gene match: 9. CDR3: CASSGAPGTGYEQYF. The CDR3 region has the DNA TGCGCCAGCAGCGGGGCGCCCGGGACAGGCTACGAGCAGTACTTC. The whole variable domain, remainder taken from reference TRBV5-1 and TRBJ2-7, is KAGVTQTPRYLIKTRGQQVTLSCSPISGHRSVSWYQQTPGQGLQFLFEYFSETQRNKGNFPGRFSGRQFSNSRSEMNVSTLELGDSALYLCASSGAPGTGYEQYFGPGTRLTVT.

This clonotype showed up just a few times. The V gene is TRBV10-3, the J gene TRBJ2-7; 11 nucleotides align to TRBD2. V lost 2 bases and J lost 4; bases outside the gene matches: 10. The CDR3 covers 17 residues. Germline CDR1 and CDR2: ENHRY and SYGVKD. As DNA, the CDR3 is TGTGCCATCAGTGAGCGGAGGCTAGCGGGAGGAGAGTACGAGCAGTACTTC. As protein: CAISERRLAGGEYEQYF.